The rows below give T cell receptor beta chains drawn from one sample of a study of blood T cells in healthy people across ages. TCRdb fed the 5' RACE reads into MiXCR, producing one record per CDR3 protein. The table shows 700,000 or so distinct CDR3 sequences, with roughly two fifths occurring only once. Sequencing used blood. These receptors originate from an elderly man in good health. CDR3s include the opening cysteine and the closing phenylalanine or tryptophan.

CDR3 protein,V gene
CSASGAVDSTANYGYTF,TRBV20-1
CASSGLGGNEKLFF,TRBV6-5
CASILTGTSGRDTGELFF,TRBV28
CASSDRTGVAEQFF,TRBV6-1
CASSLASETDTQYF,TRBV5-1
CASSLSPGQGTTGELFF,TRBV27
CSAAGTSGRGGEQFF,TRBV20-1
CATSRTGTGGDTQYF,TRBV24-1
CASSLRPGEQYF,TRBV28
CASSPLGPRTPDEKETQYF,TRBV18
CASSLGPGENQPQHF,TRBV7-6
CASSLDRGGLSSYNEQFF,TRBV11-2
CASSLGPDSYNEQFF,TRBV11-2
CASSSVRSNSPLHF,TRBV7-2
CSVEDWTGQGWETQYF,TRBV29-1
CASSGYSGGETQYF,TRBV7-2
CASSHEPGQGLGEQYF,TRBV7-2
CASSQAALGGYGYTF,TRBV3-1
CASSPRQSQRYEQYF,TRBV6-6
CASSGGTDLETQYF,TRBV28
CASSRRGAEIPYEQYF,TRBV9
CASSLGGEDLEAFF,TRBV7-9
CASSPGIWDYGYTF,TRBV6-4
CSARAFDTNYGYTF,TRBV20-1
CGCIGEGHNEQYF,TRBV20-1
CASSQRRDRGEKLFF,TRBV6-2/TRBV6-3
CASSWNSGAQETQYF,TRBV6-6
CASSAGTTAYEQYF,TRBV9
CASSYSTDNYGYTF,TRBV6-5
CASSLGGQNTGELFF,TRBV11-2
CASTWTSGTGELFF,TRBV6-2/TRBV6-3
CASRTQGGGGDTQYF,TRBV11-2
CASKPWGGMSNQPQHF,TRBV28
CASSVAGRKETQYF,TRBV7-2
CASGRFSYEQYF,TRBV28
CASSQELASEQYF,TRBV14
CASTISRGGPGGTGELFF,TRBV9
CASSGQGSHNEQYF,TRBV6-1
CASSQSTYNTGELFF,TRBV4-2
CASGTSGAKNIQYF,TRBV25-1
CASMYRDQETQYF,TRBV6-1
CASSPQTGLSYNEQYF,TRBV9
CASSLGQVKETQYF,TRBV9
CASSPSYNEQYF,TRBV12-3/TRBV12-4
CSARVGLGQETQYF,TRBV20-1
CASSLEAHRTDTQYF,TRBV28
CASSLAAGEETQFF,TRBV5-1
CASTAGQETQYF,TRBV7-6
CASSLGTGWTDTQYF,TRBV7-2
CATSDPSRRTDTQYF,TRBV24-1
CASNKRETSYNEQFF,TRBV7-8
CASSTSRRVETQYF,TRBV2
CASSQLQGTPSTDTQYF,TRBV4-3
CASSLVTGSRAGSTEAFF,TRBV7-8
CASSQRTHPAGQYF,TRBV3-1